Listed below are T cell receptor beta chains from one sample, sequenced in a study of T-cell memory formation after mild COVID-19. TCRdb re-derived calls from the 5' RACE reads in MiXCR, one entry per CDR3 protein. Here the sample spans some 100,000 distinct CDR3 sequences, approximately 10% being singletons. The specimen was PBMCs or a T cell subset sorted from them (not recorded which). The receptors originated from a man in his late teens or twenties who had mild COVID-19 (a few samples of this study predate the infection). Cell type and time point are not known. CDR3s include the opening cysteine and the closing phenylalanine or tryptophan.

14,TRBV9,CASSVVGGEKKAFF
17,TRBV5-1,CASSWHEPSGEGYGYTF
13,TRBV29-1,CSVGLADFNEQFF
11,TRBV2,CASKGAPEAFF
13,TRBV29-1,CSVAEGDNYGYTF
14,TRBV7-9,CASSLSGSYTEAFF
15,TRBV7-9,CASSSMLVNADTQYF
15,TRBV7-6,CASSLQAGEAGELFF
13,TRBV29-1,CSAKGQGTGELFF
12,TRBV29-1,CSVEGGVETQYF
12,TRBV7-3,CASSPLNYGYTF
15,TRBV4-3,CASSQEAVTYNEQFF
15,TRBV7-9,CASSAPGQNQETQYF
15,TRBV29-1,CSVPSRRGGGDTQYF
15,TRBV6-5,CASSYVSGLSGELFF
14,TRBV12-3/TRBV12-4,CASSRPGRRETQYF
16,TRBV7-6,CASSLVRTGVDNEQFF
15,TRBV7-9,CASSLLTGYTDTQYF
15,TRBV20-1,CSARDPGQGYNEQFF
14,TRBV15,CATSREGDSYEQYF
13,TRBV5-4,CASSFSGEETQYF
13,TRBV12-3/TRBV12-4,CASSTGVQETQYF
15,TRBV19,CASSIQGWGAHEQYF
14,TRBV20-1,CSARVGRVTETQYF
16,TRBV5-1,CASSLVTGLDSYEQYF
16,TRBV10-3,CAISTPGPQGADTQYF
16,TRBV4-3,CASSQSRAGAYNEQFF
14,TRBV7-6,CASSLGRAADTQYF
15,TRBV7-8,CASSLETDRVTEAFF